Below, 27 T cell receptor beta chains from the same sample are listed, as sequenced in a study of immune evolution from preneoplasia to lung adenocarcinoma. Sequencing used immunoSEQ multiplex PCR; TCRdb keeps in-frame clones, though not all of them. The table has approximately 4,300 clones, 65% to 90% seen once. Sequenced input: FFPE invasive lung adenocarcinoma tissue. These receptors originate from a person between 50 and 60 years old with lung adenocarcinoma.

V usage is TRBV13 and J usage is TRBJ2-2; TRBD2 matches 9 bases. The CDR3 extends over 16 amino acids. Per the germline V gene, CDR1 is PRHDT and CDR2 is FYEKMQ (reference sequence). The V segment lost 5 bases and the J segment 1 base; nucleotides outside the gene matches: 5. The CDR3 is CASSQGTSWNTGELFF. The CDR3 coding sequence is TGTGCCAGCAGCCAAGGGACTAGCTGGAACACCGGGGAGCTGTTTTTT.

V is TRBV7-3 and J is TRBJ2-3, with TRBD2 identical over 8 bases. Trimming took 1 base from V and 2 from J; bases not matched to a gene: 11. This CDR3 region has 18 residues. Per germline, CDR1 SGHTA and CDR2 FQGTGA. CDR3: CASSLKRETAWHTDTQYF. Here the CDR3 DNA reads TGTGCCAGCAGCTTAAAGCGGGAGACGGCCTGGCACACAGATACGCAGTATTTT.

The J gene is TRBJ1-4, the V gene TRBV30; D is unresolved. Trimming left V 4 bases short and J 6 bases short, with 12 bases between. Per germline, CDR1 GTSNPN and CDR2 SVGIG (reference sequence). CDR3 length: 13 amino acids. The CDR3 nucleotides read TGTGCCTGGAAAAGAGGAACCGATGAAAAACTGTTTTTT. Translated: CAWKRGTDEKLFF.

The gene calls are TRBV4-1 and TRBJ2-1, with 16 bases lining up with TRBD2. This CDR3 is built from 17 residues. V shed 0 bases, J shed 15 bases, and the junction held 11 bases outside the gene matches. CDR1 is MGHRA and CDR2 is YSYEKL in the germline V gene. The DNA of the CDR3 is TGCGCCAGCAGCCAAGAACCGCCGGGACTAGCGGGAGGGCCGGGGTTCTTC. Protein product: CASSQEPPGLAGGPGFF.

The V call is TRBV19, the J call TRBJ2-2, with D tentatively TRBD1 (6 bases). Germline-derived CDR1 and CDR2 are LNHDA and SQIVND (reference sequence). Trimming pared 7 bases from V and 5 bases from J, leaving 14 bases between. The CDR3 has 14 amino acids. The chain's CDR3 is CASTRQGQTGELFF. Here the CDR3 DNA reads TGTGCCAGTACTAGGCAGGGGCAGACCGGGGAGCTGTTTTTT.

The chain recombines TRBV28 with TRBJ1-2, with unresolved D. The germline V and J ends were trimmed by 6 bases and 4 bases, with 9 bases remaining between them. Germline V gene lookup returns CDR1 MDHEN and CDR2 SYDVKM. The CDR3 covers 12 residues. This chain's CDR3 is CASSRDTYGYTF. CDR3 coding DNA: TGTGCCAGCAGCCGCGACACCTATGGCTACACCTTC.

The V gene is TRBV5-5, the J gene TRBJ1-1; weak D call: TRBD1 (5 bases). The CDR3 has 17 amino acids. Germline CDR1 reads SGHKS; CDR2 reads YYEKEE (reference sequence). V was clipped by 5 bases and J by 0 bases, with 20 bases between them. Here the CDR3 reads CASSLAGRWGMNTEAFF. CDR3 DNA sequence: TGTGCCAGCAGTCTGGCAGGGCGCTGGGGGATGAACACTGAAGCTTTCTTT.

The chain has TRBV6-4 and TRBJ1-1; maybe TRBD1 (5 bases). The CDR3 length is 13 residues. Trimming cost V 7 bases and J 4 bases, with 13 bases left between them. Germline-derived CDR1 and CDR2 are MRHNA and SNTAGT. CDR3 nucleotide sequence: TGTGCCAGCAACCTCAGGGTACCCACTGAAGCTTTCTTT. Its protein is CASNLRVPTEAFF.

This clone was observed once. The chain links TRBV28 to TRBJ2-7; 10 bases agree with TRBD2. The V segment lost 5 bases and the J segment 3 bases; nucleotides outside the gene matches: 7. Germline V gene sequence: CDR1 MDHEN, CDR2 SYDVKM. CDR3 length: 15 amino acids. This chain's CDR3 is CASSPLLAGDYEQYF. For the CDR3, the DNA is TGTGCCAGCAGTCCCCTGCTAGCGGGAGACTACGAGCAGTACTTC.

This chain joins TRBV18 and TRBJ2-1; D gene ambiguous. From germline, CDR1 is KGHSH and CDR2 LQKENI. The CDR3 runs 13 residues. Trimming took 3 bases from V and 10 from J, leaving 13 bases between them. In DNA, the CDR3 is TGTGCCAGCTCACCTCGACACCCTGGGGAGCAGTTCTTC. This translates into CASSPRHPGEQFF.

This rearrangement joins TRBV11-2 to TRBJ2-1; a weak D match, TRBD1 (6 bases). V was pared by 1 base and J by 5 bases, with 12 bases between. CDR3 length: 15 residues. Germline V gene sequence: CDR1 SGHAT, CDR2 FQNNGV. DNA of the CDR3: TGTGCCAGCAGCTTAGGGCAGGGGCTGGACAATGAGCAGTTCTTC. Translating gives CASSLGQGLDNEQFF.

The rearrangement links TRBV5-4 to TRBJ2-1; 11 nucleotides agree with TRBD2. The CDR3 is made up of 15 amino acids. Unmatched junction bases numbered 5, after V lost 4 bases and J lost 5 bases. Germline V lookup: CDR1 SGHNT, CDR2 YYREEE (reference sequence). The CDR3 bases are TGTGCCAGCAGCCGTAGCGGGAGGGCTAACAATGAGCAGTTCTTC. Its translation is CASSRSGRANNEQFF.

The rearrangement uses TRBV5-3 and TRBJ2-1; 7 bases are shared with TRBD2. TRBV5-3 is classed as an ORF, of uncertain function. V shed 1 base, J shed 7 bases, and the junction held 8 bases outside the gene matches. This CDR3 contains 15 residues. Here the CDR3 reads CARSLMGGSVNEQFF. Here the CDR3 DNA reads TGTGCCAGAAGCTTGATGGGCGGGAGTGTAAATGAGCAGTTCTTC.

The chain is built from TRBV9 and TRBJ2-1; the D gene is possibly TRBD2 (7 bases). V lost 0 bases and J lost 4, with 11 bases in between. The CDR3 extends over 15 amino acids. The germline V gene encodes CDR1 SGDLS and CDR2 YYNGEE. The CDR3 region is CASSVEGGEYNEQFF. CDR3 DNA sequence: TGTGCCAGCAGCGTAGAGGGGGGGGAATACAATGAGCAGTTCTTC.

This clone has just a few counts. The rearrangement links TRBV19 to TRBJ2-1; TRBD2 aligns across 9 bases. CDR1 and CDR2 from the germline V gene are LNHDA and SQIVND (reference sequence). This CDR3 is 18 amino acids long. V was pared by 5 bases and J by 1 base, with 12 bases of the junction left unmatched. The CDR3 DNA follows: TGTGCCAGTAGTTCTCCACTAGCGGGTTCGTGGTCCTACAATGAGCAGTTCTTC. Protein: CASSSPLAGSWSYNEQFF.

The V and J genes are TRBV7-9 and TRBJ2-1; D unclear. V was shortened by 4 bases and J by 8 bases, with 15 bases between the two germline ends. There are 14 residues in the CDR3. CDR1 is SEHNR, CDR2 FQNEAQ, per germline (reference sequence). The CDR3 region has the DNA TGTGCCAGCAGCTCGCAAAACAGTTACGATGAGCAGTTCTTC. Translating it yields CASSSQNSYDEQFF.

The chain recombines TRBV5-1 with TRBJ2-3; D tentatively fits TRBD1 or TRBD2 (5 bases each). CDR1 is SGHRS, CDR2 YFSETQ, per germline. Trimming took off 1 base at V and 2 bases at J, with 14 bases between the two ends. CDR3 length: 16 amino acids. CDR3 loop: CASSLRGGVVTDTQYF. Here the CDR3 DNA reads TGCGCCAGCAGCTTGCGTGGGGGAGTTGTCACAGATACGCAGTATTTT.

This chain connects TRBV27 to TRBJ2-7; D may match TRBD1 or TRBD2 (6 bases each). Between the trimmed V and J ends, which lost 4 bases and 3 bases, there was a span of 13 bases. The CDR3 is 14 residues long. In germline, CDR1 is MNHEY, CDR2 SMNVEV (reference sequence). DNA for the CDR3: TGTGCCAGCAGTTCCCTGGGGGGCGGCTACGAGCAGTACTTC. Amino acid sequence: CASSSLGGGYEQYF.

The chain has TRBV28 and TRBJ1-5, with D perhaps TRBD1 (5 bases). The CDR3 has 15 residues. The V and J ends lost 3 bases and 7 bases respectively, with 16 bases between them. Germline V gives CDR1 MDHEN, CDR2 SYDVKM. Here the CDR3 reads CASSFGRGDLQPQHF. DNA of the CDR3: TGTGCCAGCAGTTTTGGGCGGGGGGATCTACAGCCCCAGCATTTT.

The CDR3 DNA follows: TGTGCCATCAGGGGCGGGGAATCTAACTATGGCTACACCTTC. This gives the protein CAIRGGESNYGYTF. This chain connects TRBV10-3 to TRBJ1-2; D remains ambiguous. CDR1 and CDR2 from the germline V gene are ENHRY and SYGVKD. Trimming stripped 6 bases from V and 0 bases from J, with 11 bases between. The CDR3 length is 14 residues.

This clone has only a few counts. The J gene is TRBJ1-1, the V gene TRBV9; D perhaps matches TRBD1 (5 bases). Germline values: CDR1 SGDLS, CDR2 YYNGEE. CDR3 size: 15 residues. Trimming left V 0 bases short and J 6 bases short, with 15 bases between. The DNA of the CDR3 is TGTGCCAGCAGCGTAGGTGGGGGGGTAGGGGCTGAAGCTTTCTTT. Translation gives CASSVGGGVGAEAFF.

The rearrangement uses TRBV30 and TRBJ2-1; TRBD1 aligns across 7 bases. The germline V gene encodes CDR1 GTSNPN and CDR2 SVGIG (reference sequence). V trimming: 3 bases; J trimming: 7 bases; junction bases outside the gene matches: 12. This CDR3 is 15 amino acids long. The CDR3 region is CAWSPGTALGNEQFF. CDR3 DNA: TGTGCCTGGAGCCCCGGGACAGCCCTCGGGAATGAGCAGTTCTTC.

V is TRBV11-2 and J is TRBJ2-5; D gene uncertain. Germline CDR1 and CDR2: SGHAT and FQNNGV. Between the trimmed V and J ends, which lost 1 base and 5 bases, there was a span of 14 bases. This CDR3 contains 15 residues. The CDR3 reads CASSLAGTKEETQYF. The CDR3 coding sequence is TGTGCCAGCAGCTTAGCAGGAACCAAGGAGGAGACCCAGTACTTC.

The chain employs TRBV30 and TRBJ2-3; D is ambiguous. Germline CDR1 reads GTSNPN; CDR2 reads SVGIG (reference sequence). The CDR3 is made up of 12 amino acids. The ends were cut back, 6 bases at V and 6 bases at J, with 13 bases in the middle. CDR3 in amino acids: CACESTADTQYF. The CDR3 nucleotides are TGTGCCTGCGAGTCCACGGCGGATACGCAGTATTTT.

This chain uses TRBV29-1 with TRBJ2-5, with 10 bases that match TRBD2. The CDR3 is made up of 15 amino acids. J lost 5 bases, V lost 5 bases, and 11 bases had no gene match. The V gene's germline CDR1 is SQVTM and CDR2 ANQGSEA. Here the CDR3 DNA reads TGCAGCGTTCGAACCCTAGCGGGAGTAATGGAGACCCAGTACTTC. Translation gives CSVRTLAGVMETQYF.

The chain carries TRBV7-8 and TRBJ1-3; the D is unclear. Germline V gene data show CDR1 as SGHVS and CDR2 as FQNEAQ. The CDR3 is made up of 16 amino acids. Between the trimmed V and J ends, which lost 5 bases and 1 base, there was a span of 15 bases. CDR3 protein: CASSRSDLDSGNTIYF. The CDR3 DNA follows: TGTGCCAGCAGCCGTTCGGATTTAGATTCTGGAAACACCATATATTTT.

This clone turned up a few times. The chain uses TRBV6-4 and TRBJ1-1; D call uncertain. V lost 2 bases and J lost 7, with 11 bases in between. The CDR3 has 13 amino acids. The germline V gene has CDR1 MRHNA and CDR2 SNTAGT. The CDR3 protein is CASSDLEWGEAFF. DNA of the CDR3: TGTGCCAGCAGTGACCTCGAATGGGGTGAAGCTTTCTTT.